The TCR beta chain under discussion was sequenced for a study of blood T cell repertoires in COVID-19. Study summary: Material from acute and convalescent COVID-19 was sourced from the United States, Italy and Spain. PBMCs, B-cell-depleted T cells, or T cells provided the cDNA or gDNA that made up the material.

In the authors' workflow: Estimated nucleated cell counts came from reference gene primer amplification. Assay used: immunoSEQ multiplex PCR; TCRdb lists only in-frame clones, some missing. That table is the source of V, J and clone size, and D and trimming were worked out from the DNA. Of 190,000 or so clones in the sample, around 89% are singletons; the top ten hold approximately 4%. Looked up from germline, CDR1 is ENHRY and CDR2 is SYGVKD. V gave up 2 bases and J gave up 1 base; unmatched junction bases: 14. This CDR3 region has 19 residues. The sequenced material came from peripheral blood. This TCR was recovered from a woman aged 25-40 years with acute or convalescent COVID-19. The chain links TRBV10-3 to TRBJ1-3, with 7 bases matching TRBD1. DNA of the CDR3: TGTGCCATCAGTGAGCCCCGTGGGGGACAGTTGGCTTCTGGAAACACCATATATTTT. This encodes CAISEPRGGQLASGNTIYF.